A selection of T cell receptor beta chains follows, all from one sample in a study of T cells after yellow fever vaccination. TCRdb re-called the 5' RACE reads through MiXCR, storing one row per CDR3 protein. Of about 170,000 distinct CDR3 sequences listed, 9.5% to 11% are singletons. The material sequenced was CD8+ T cells sorted from PBMCs, taken 15 days after the yellow fever booster vaccination. Source of these receptors: a man aged 18 to 29 who received the YFV17D yellow fever vaccine. Both conserved end residues are part of each CDR3. The D gene is left open where the match is weak. Only some rows state a clone size, as once, few, many or a class for expanded clones.

v_call	clone_size	j_call	d_call	cdr3_nt	cdr3_aa
TRBV4-3	few	TRBJ2-3	TRBD1	TGCGCCAGCAGCCAAGGACAGGGGCACACAGATACGCAGTATTTT	CASSQGQGHTDTQYF
TRBV6-2/TRBV6-3	few	TRBJ2-1	-	TGTGCCAGCAGCAGAAGGCGGGACGGCTCCTACAATGAGCAGTTCTTC	CASSRRRDGSYNEQFF
TRBV5-4	-	TRBJ2-1	-	TGTGCCAGCAGCTACGACAATGAGCAGTTCTTC	CASSYDNEQFF
TRBV29-1	-	TRBJ2-1	-	TGCAGCATTGGGCCAGGACCCTACAATGAGCAGTTCTTC	CSIGPGPYNEQFF
TRBV27	few	TRBJ2-7	-	TGTGCCAGCAGTTGGGGGGGCCACGAGCAGTACTTC	CASSWGGHEQYF
TRBV7-9	-	TRBJ1-3	-	TGTGCCAGCAGCTCACCAGAGCGCTCTGGAAACACCATATATTTT	CASSSPERSGNTIYF
TRBV29-1	many	TRBJ1-1	TRBD1	TGCAGCGTCGGGAGGGGGCTGAACACTGAAGCTTTCTTT	CSVGRGLNTEAFF
TRBV5-1	-	TRBJ2-7	-	TGCGCCAGCAGCCCACAGGGATACGGCGAGCAGTACTTC	CASSPQGYGEQYF
TRBV19	few	TRBJ1-2	-	TGTGCCAGTAGTAAAGTGGCAGGGCCAGCTAACTATGGCTACACCTTC	CASSKVAGPANYGYTF
TRBV6-5	-	TRBJ2-2	-	TGTGCCAGCAGTCCCTTGGACAGTACCGGGGAGCTGTTTTTT	CASSPLDSTGELFF
TRBV7-2	-	TRBJ2-7	TRBD1	TGTGCCAGCAGCTTGAGGGGGCCGGCCTACGAGCAGTACTTC	CASSLRGPAYEQYF
TRBV15	-	TRBJ2-5	-	TGTGCCACCAGCAGAGATTTTACGGGCTTGGGGCAAGAGACCCAGTACTTC	CATSRDFTGLGQETQYF
TRBV27	-	TRBJ1-1	-	TGTGCCAGCAGTTTGGTGAGCTGGAACACTGAAGCTTTCTTT	CASSLVSWNTEAFF
TRBV27	-	TRBJ2-4	-	TGTGCCAGCAGTCTCGTGCGGGACCCCCGAGCCAAAAACATTCAGTACTTC	CASSLVRDPRAKNIQYF
TRBV7-9	few	TRBJ1-1	-	TGTGCCAGCAGCGCACCCCCACCTGGGACACTTAACACTGAAGCTTTCTTT	CASSAPPPGTLNTEAFF
TRBV11-2	-	TRBJ2-1	-	TGTGCCAGCAGCTCACCGACAGGCCCGAACAATGAGCAGTTCTTC	CASSSPTGPNNEQFF